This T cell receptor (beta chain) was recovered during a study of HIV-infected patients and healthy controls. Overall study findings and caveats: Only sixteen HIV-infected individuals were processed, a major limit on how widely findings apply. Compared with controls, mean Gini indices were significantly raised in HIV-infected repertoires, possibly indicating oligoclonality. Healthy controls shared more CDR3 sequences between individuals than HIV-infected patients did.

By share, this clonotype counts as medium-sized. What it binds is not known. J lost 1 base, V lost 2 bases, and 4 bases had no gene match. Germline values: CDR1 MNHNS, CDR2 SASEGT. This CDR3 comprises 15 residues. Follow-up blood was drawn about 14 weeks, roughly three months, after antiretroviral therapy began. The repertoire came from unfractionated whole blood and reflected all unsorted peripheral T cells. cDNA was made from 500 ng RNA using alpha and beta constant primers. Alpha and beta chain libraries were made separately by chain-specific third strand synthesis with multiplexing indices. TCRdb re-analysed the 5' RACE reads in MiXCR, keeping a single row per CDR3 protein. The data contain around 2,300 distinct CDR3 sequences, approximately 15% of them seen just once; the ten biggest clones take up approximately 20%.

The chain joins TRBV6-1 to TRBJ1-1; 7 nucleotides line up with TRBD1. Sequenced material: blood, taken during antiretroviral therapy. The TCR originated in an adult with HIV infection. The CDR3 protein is CASSERGGKNTEAFF. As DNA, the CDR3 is TGTGCCAGCAGTGAAAGAGGGGGCAAGAACACTGAAGCTTTCTTT.